This T cell receptor (beta chain) originates from a study of shared clonotypes between healthy human individuals (TCRdb year 2020). Some background on the complete study: A couple of women and three men aged 18 to 49 years were included in the cohort. To increase sequencing depth and limit assay-specific biases, different laboratories used diverse techniques to prepare libraries and sequence TCR repertoires. For each donor, three plates each were used for CD4 naive and CD4 memory, two plates were used for CD8 naive, and one plate was used for CD8 memory. Leukapheresis yielded between about 0.94 and 10 billion PBMCs per donor. Blood TCR repertoires of five healthy adults were deeply sequenced to estimate repertoire size and the extent of clonotype sharing between individuals.

The donors were healthy, HIV-negative adults with no recently reported acute infections or vaccinations. All donors were Caucasian adults living in Nashville, Tennessee, USA. CD4+ T cells were enriched by magnetic negative selection; naive cells were then positively selected on CD45RA, and the negative fraction formed the memory subset. Blood was collected by leukapheresis, and PBMCs were isolated by Ficoll-Histopaque density gradient centrifugation and then cryopreserved in liquid nitrogen vapor phase. Analytical flow cytometry was used to check the purity and quantity of every magnetically sorted T cell population. Each sorted fraction had its genomic DNA isolated and then quantified by UV absorbance on a Nanodrop 2000c. The CDR3, from cysteine to phenylalanine, totals 16 residues. Only the CDR3 portion is preserved as DNA: 48 bases, with reading frame beginning at the first base. V loses 5 bases at its end and J loses 7 bases; junction bases beyond the gene matches: 12. Looking up the germline V gene (reference sequence) yields CDR1 MNHNY and CDR2 SVGAGI.

The research as a whole found: Naive subsets generally had larger estimated clonotype richness than memory subsets did. Because the study included a small number of donors, the genetic and exposure-history diversity represented was limited. Only blood was sampled, and tissue TCR repertoires likely differ from those in blood. Higher generation probabilities were observed for clonotypes shared by all four sorted-subset donors than for non-shared clonotypes. Based on pairwise subsampling, the degree of clonotype sharing among donors was expected to be affected by sequencing depth. When a handful of donors were compared, the shared fraction of clonotypes was about 5% for naive CD4, around 4% for naive CD8, more than 2% for memory CD4, and 0.4% for memory CD8. Even with the large sequencing depth, rarefaction of the sorted-subset datasets indicated that sequencing was incomplete.

TCR CDR3 regions were amplified from genomic DNA by multiplex PCR using the deep immunoSEQ assay. Extracted genomic DNA from each cell subset was spread evenly across all wells of several immunoSEQ 96-well plates, with each plate serving as a replicate. For sorted subsets, each replicate PCR was loaded with approximately 200 ng genomic DNA, equivalent to about 30,000 T cell genomes. Purified libraries were measured with a Qubit 3.0 fluorometer, size-checked on a Bioanalyzer 2100, and measured again with the KAPA Library Quantification kit. A separate single-read 150-cycle Illumina NextSeq 550 flow cell was used to sequence each immunoSEQ 96-well plate. The study's own analysis went as follows. Because only junctional sequences without quality scores were contained in the immunoSEQ output, filtering matching that applied to full-length reads could not be performed. To assign V/J genes and CDR3, sequences were annotated using PyIR, a Python wrapper for IgBLAST v1.9, with IMGT germline references. Reads with weak V/J assignments (E-value above 1e-6), missing CDR3, stop codons, out-of-frame junctions, or ambiguous translated residues were removed. V3J clonotypes were defined as sequences sharing the same inferred V gene, J gene, and CDR3 amino acid sequence. To compute the percentage overlap between repertoires, the number of shared unique clonotypes was divided by the size of the smaller repertoire. RTK rarefaction, the Chao1 estimator, and Recon v2.1 estimates of unobserved clonotypes were used to assess repertoire richness. Generation probabilities for all TCRbeta clonotypes obtained by the gDNA method from four donors were computed using OLGA. The source is immuneACCESS, and TCRdb retained only in-frame sequences with V and J called. Part of the clones is not carried over; for the studies checked, unresolved V genes explain less than half of this, and the remainder is unexplained. The DNA gave D and trimming, while V, J and clone size come from that table. Present in this sample are fewer than 1.6 million clones, approximately 98.5% of which were seen just once. Roughly 0.35% of the sample lies in the top ten.

Points on this clone: Its antigen specificity is not known. The input lacks base qualities; no much larger clone sits a single base away.

Recombination linked TRBV6-6 to TRBJ2-1; 9 middle bases align to TRBD2. The sample taken for sequencing was naive CD4+ T cells sorted from blood. Explained via the paper, the cell subset or site label denotes: CD45RA+ positively selected. This TCR came from a man younger than 40 in good health. The CDR3 region reads CASSPSSGARGNEQFF. The DNA sequence reads TGTGCCAGCAGTCCGTCTAGCGGGGCGAGGGGTAATGAGCAGTTCTTC.